The clone carrying this TCR beta chain was detected only a few times. The antigen remains undetermined. V shed 11 bases, J shed 0 bases, and the junction held 3 bases outside the gene matches. Germline lookup yields CDR1 WSHSY and CDR2 SAAADI. The CDR3 has 12 residues. The data were taken from a study of CD8+CD57+ T cells in acquired aplastic anemia. At the level of the study: The DNA of sorted CD4+ and CD8+ cells averaged around 3 ug. Overall study results and limits: Statistical testing detected no significant gap in CD8+ Simpson's diversity between patients and controls.

TCR beta VDJ and CDR3 profiling used genomic DNA as template. TCRdb re-analysed the reads in MiXCR, keeping a single row per CDR3 protein. Of 150,000 to 200,000 distinct CDR3 sequences listed, 50% to 75% are singletons. This TCR was sampled from a human donor with severe aplastic anemia or a healthy control (not recorded which). Material: sorted CD4+, CD8+, or CD8+CD57+ T cells (not recorded which) from PBMCs. V usage is TRBV10-2 and J usage is TRBJ1-2; the match to TRBD1 covers 7 bases. This CDR3 is CAVQGSNYGYTF. The CDR3 DNA is TGCGCCGTACAGGGGTCTAACTATGGCTACACCTTC.